These T cell receptor beta chains were read from a single sample in a study of shared clonotypes between healthy human individuals. This table comes from immunoSEQ multiplex PCR, and its TCRdb copy is limited to in-frame clones, with some not included. The data show approximately 530,000 clones, about 96% seen once. The sequencing input was naive CD4+ T cells sorted from blood. The receptors were gathered from a woman aged 25-40 years in good health. Both conserved end residues are part of each CDR3. The D gene is left open where the match is weak. Where a row states a size, it is once, few, many or the class of an expanded clone; other rows omit it.

j_call v_call d_call clone_size cdr3_nt cdr3_aa
TRBJ2-7 TRBV10-3 NA NA TGTGCCATCGGGAGTACACAGCCTTCCGAGCAGTACTTC CAIGSTQPSEQYF
TRBJ1-2 TRBV7-9 TRBD1 NA TGTGCCAGCAGCTTAAACTCAGGGGGCGGTGGCTACACCTTC CASSLNSGGGGYTF
TRBJ2-7 TRBV18 NA NA TGTGCCAGCTCACAGTCGCAGGGAACCTACGAGCAGTACTTC CASSQSQGTYEQYF
TRBJ2-7 TRBV2 TRBD1 NA TGTGCCAGCAGTTATTCAGGGGGCGGCGAGCAGTACTTC CASSYSGGGEQYF
TRBJ2-7 TRBV7-6 TRBD1 NA TGTGCCAGCAGCGAAAACCGGGACAGGGGTTCCTACGAGCAGTACTTC CASSENRDRGSYEQYF
TRBJ1-4 TRBV19 NA NA TGTGCCAGTAACAGCCAGCATAATGAAAAACTGTTTTTT CASNSQHNEKLFF
TRBJ1-1 TRBV30 NA NA TGTGCCTGGAGTAATCCCCCGTCAGCCCCGTTCTTT CAWSNPPSAPFF
TRBJ2-1 TRBV4-1 TRBD2 once TGCGCCAGCAGCCAAGATTCCGGAACTAGCGGGAGGGAAGACAATGAGCAGTTCTTC CASSQDSGTSGREDNEQFF
TRBJ2-7 TRBV28 NA once TGTGCCAGCAGCCACAGACGGCGTGTTGCGTACGAGCAGTACTTC CASSHRRRVAYEQYF
TRBJ1-1 TRBV12-2 NA NA TGTGCAAGTCGCTTAGCGTCCTGGGGGAACACTGAAGCTTTCTTT CASRLASWGNTEAFF
TRBJ2-2 TRBV29-1 NA NA TGCAGCGTTGAGACCAGGACCGGGGAGCTGTTTTTT CSVETRTGELFF
TRBJ1-1 TRBV27 TRBD1 NA TGTGCCAGCAGTTTGCGACAGGGGGCCAGAGGAAAAGCTTTCTTT CASSLRQGARGKAFF
TRBJ2-2 TRBV29-1 NA NA TGCAGCGCCGCTAGGGACAGCGGGGTCGGGGAGCTGTTTTTT CSAARDSGVGELFF
TRBJ2-7 TRBV6-5 NA once TGTGCCAGCAGCAGAGACAGGGAGGCCTCCTACGAGCAGTACTTC CASSRDREASYEQYF
TRBJ1-4 TRBV5-1 NA NA TGCGCCAGCAGGGATGGGGTAAAACTGTTTTTT CASRDGVKLFF
TRBJ2-7 TRBV6-5 TRBD2 NA TGTGCCAGCAGTTACAGGACTAGCGGGAAACTCGAGCAGTACTTC CASSYRTSGKLEQYF
TRBJ1-5 TRBV5-8 NA NA TGTGCCAGCAGCTCGCAGCCCCATAGCAATCAGCCCCAGCATTTT CASSSQPHSNQPQHF
TRBJ2-5 TRBV29-1 NA NA TGCAGCGTTGATTTAAGTAACATTGGGACCCAGTACTTC CSVDLSNIGTQYF
TRBJ2-1 TRBV7-6 TRBD1 NA TGTGCCAGCAAATCACGGCCCGGGACAGGATACAATGAGCAGTTCTTC CASKSRPGTGYNEQFF
TRBJ2-7 TRBV5-1 TRBD2 NA TGCGCCAGCAGCTTTGGGACTAGCAAGACCTACGAGCAGTACTTC CASSFGTSKTYEQYF
TRBJ1-4 TRBV5-4 NA NA TGTGCCAGCAGCTTTGCCCCCCATCGTAGTAATGAAAAACTGTTTTTT CASSFAPHRSNEKLFF
TRBJ2-7 TRBV28 NA NA TGTGCCAGCAGGGGCGGGGACGAGCAGTACTTC CASRGGDEQYF
TRBJ2-7 TRBV21-1 NA NA TGTGCCAGCAGCCCCCGATGGGGATACGAGCAGTACTTC CASSPRWGYEQYF
TRBJ1-4 TRBV5-1 NA NA TGCGCCAGCAGCAATTCTGGGGGGGAAAAACTGTTTTTT CASSNSGGEKLFF
TRBJ2-7 TRBV28 NA NA TGTGCCAGCATAAAAACTTCAACCTACGAGCAGTACTTC CASIKTSTYEQYF
TRBJ2-1 TRBV15 TRBD1 once TGTGCCACCAGCAAGCGAGCATCCCGCAGGGGGATGTTGAATGAGCAGTTCTTC CATSKRASRRGMLNEQFF
TRBJ2-1 TRBV28 TRBD2 NA TGTGCCAGCAGTCCCCAATATGGCTTAGCGGGAGGTAGCCATGAGCAGTTCTTC CASSPQYGLAGGSHEQFF
TRBJ2-3 TRBV28 TRBD2 NA TGTGCCAGCAGAGGTTTGACTAGCGGGAGTGGGTATCCAGATACGCAGTATTTT CASRGLTSGSGYPDTQYF
TRBJ2-6 TRBV27 TRBD2 NA TGTGCCAGCAGTTTATATTCGTGGGGGGGTTCTGGGGCCAACGTCCTGACTTTC CASSLYSWGGSGANVLTF
TRBJ1-2 TRBV19 NA NA TGTGCAAGTACTAGCCCGGGACGCCGAAACTATGGCTACACCTTC CASTSPGRRNYGYTF
TRBJ2-2 TRBV10-2 TRBD2 NA TGCGCCACCAAGATTGGGACTAGCGGCACCGGGGAGCTGTTTTTT CATKIGTSGTGELFF
TRBJ1-4 TRBV6-1 NA NA TGTGCCAGCAAAGAACAGCCTACAACTAATGAAAAACTGTTTTTT CASKEQPTTNEKLFF
TRBJ1-5 TRBV28 NA NA TGTGCCAGCAGTACCTACAGGGCAGGAAGAAAGCCCCAGCATTTT CASSTYRAGRKPQHF
TRBJ2-5 TRBV2 NA NA TGTGCCAGCAGTGAGAGGCGGGAACAAGAGACCCAGTACTTC CASSERREQETQYF
TRBJ1-2 TRBV28 NA NA TGTGCCAGCAGGGAAGAGATGGACACTAGTTATGGCTACACCTTC CASREEMDTSYGYTF
TRBJ2-5 TRBV4-2 NA NA TGTGCCAGCAGCCACCCGTCGCCGGAACAAGAGACCCAGTACTTC CASSHPSPEQETQYF
TRBJ2-7 TRBV29-1 TRBD2 NA TGCAGCGTTGAAGTCCTAGCGGGAGTGGGCTCCGAGCAGTACTTC CSVEVLAGVGSEQYF
TRBJ2-7 TRBV6-6 NA NA TGTGCCAGCGGGACTGTCTCCGAGCAGTACTTC CASGTVSEQYF
TRBJ2-5 TRBV5-1 NA NA TGCGCCACCAAAACCACAGCCAACCAAGAGACCCAGTACTTC CATKTTANQETQYF
TRBJ2-5 TRBV6-5 NA once TGTGCCAGCAGCTGGGATAGAAGAGGAGAGACCCAGTACTTC CASSWDRRGETQYF